A selection of T cell receptor beta chains follows, all from one sample in a study of spatial heterogeneity in lung cancer. MiXCR, run by TCRdb on the 5' RACE reads, gives a single entry per CDR3 protein. This table holds about 23,000 distinct CDR3 sequences, roughly 6.7% found once. This specimen was lung tumor tissue, taken at surgery. These receptors came from a male donor with early-stage non-small cell lung cancer. The CDR3 runs from the conserved cysteine through the conserved F or W. Fields, in order: J gene, clone size, V gene, D gene, CDR3 DNA, CDR3 protein. A D gene is named only where the DNA matches it firmly. Size is omitted from some rows. Given values are once, few, many or a class for expanded clones.

j_gene: TRBJ2-5
abundance: many
v_gene: TRBV2
d_gene: -
CDR3nt: TGTGCCAGCAGTCCACGGGGGGCGGAGGAGACCCAGTACTTC
CDR3aa: CASSPRGAEETQYF

j_gene: TRBJ2-3
abundance: few
v_gene: TRBV20-1
d_gene: TRBD1
CDR3nt: TGCAGTGCTTACGGACAGGGACACTTAGATACGCAGTATTTT
CDR3aa: CSAYGQGHLDTQYF

j_gene: TRBJ2-7
abundance: many
v_gene: TRBV15
d_gene: -
CDR3nt: TGTGCCACCAGCAGAGATATAGCCGATACCTACGAGCAGTACTTC
CDR3aa: CATSRDIADTYEQYF

j_gene: TRBJ2-3
abundance: many
v_gene: TRBV5-4
d_gene: TRBD2
CDR3nt: TGTGCCAGCAGTTTTATCCTAGCGGGAGATAACACAGATACGCAGTATTTT
CDR3aa: CASSFILAGDNTDTQYF

j_gene: TRBJ1-1
abundance: many
v_gene: TRBV7-3
d_gene: -
CDR3nt: TGTGCCAGCAGCCTTGGGTTGCACGGGTCCGCGGAAGCTTTCTTT
CDR3aa: CASSLGLHGSAEAFF

j_gene: TRBJ2-3
abundance: medium-sized
v_gene: TRBV4-2
d_gene: -
CDR3nt: TGTGCCAGCAGCCAAGATTCTCGGGATACGCAGTATTTT
CDR3aa: CASSQDSRDTQYF

j_gene: TRBJ2-7
abundance: medium-sized
v_gene: TRBV10-3
d_gene: -
CDR3nt: TGTGCCATCAGTGAGTCGATTGGCCAAGTAGACTACGAGCAGTACTTC
CDR3aa: CAISESIGQVDYEQYF

j_gene: TRBJ1-1
abundance: many
v_gene: TRBV25-1
d_gene: -
CDR3nt: TGTGCCAGCAGGAAGGGCTTTCGCGTAGCTTTCTTT
CDR3aa: CASRKGFRVAFF

j_gene: TRBJ2-7
abundance: many
v_gene: TRBV28
d_gene: TRBD2
CDR3nt: TGTGCCAGCAGTTCCTTAGGCGGGGGGAATTCCTACGAGCAGTACTTC
CDR3aa: CASSSLGGGNSYEQYF

j_gene: TRBJ2-5
abundance: -
v_gene: TRBV11-2
d_gene: -
CDR3nt: TGTGCCAGCAGCTTGTTGGAGACCCAGTACTTC
CDR3aa: CASSLLETQYF

j_gene: TRBJ1-4
abundance: medium-sized
v_gene: TRBV20-1
d_gene: TRBD1
CDR3nt: TGCAGTGCTAGGTCCGGGACAGTATATGAAAAACTGTTTTTT
CDR3aa: CSARSGTVYEKLFF

j_gene: TRBJ1-5
abundance: many
v_gene: TRBV28
d_gene: -
CDR3nt: TGTGCCAGCAGTTTTTCCCCAGGGTCTAATCAGCCCCAGCATTTT
CDR3aa: CASSFSPGSNQPQHF

j_gene: TRBJ1-5
abundance: many
v_gene: TRBV28
d_gene: -
CDR3nt: TGTGCCAGCAGTTTAAAAGGGGTCGGCAATCAGCCCCAGCATTTT
CDR3aa: CASSLKGVGNQPQHF

j_gene: TRBJ1-4
abundance: medium-sized
v_gene: TRBV7-6
d_gene: -
CDR3nt: TGTGCCAGCAGCTCTTATTCTGGGTCTTTAAATGAAAAACTGTTTTTT
CDR3aa: CASSSYSGSLNEKLFF

j_gene: TRBJ2-2
abundance: many
v_gene: TRBV7-8
d_gene: -
CDR3nt: TGTGCCAGCAGGACAGGAACGAACACCGGGGAGCTGTTTTTT
CDR3aa: CASRTGTNTGELFF

j_gene: TRBJ1-4
abundance: many
v_gene: TRBV6-2/TRBV6-3
d_gene: -
CDR3nt: TGTGCCAGCAGCCGTTACCAAAGCTCTGAAAAACTGTTTTTT
CDR3aa: CASSRYQSSEKLFF

j_gene: TRBJ2-7
abundance: many
v_gene: TRBV7-9
d_gene: -
CDR3nt: TGTGCCAGCAGCTTAGTACAGGGCTTCATCCACGAGCAGTACTTC
CDR3aa: CASSLVQGFIHEQYF

j_gene: TRBJ2-7
abundance: few
v_gene: TRBV6-1
d_gene: -
CDR3nt: TGTGCCAGCAGTGTGACGGACGGACCCTACGAGCAGTACTTC
CDR3aa: CASSVTDGPYEQYF

j_gene: TRBJ2-3
abundance: many
v_gene: TRBV5-1
d_gene: -
CDR3nt: TGCGCCAGCAGGGTCCTTGGTACGCAGTATTTT
CDR3aa: CASRVLGTQYF

j_gene: TRBJ1-1
abundance: few
v_gene: TRBV2
d_gene: -
CDR3nt: TGTGCCAGCAGACGGGGGGCAAGAAGTATGAACACTGAAGCTTTCTTT
CDR3aa: CASRRGARSMNTEAFF

j_gene: TRBJ2-7
abundance: many
v_gene: TRBV2
d_gene: -
CDR3nt: TGTGCCAGCAATGGACAGATCTACGAGCAGTACTTC
CDR3aa: CASNGQIYEQYF

j_gene: TRBJ2-2
abundance: many
v_gene: TRBV2
d_gene: -
CDR3nt: TGTGCCAGCAGTGAGGCGCAGGGGAACACCGGGGAGCTGTTTTTT
CDR3aa: CASSEAQGNTGELFF

j_gene: TRBJ2-7
abundance: many
v_gene: TRBV5-1
d_gene: TRBD1
CDR3nt: TGCGCCAGCAGGCCCGGGACAGGGGGTATCAACGAGCAGTACTTC
CDR3aa: CASRPGTGGINEQYF

j_gene: TRBJ2-7
abundance: many
v_gene: TRBV20-1
d_gene: -
CDR3nt: TGCAGTGGGCGGGAATACTCCTACGAGCAGTACTTC
CDR3aa: CSGREYSYEQYF

j_gene: TRBJ2-1
abundance: many
v_gene: TRBV4-2
d_gene: TRBD2
CDR3nt: TGTGCCAGCAGCCCCCAGGGACTAGCGGGAGGGAGGCCCTACAATGAGCAGTTCTTC
CDR3aa: CASSPQGLAGGRPYNEQFF

j_gene: TRBJ2-2
abundance: many
v_gene: TRBV12-3/TRBV12-4
d_gene: -
CDR3nt: TGTGCCAGTTACCTCTTGGGCGGGGAGCTGTTTTTT
CDR3aa: CASYLLGGELFF

j_gene: TRBJ1-4
abundance: many
v_gene: TRBV30
d_gene: -
CDR3nt: TGTGCCTGGAGTTTGACCGATGCTAATGAAAAACTGTTTTTT
CDR3aa: CAWSLTDANEKLFF

j_gene: TRBJ1-5
abundance: many
v_gene: TRBV11-1
d_gene: TRBD1
CDR3nt: TGTGCCAGCAGCCTGGACAGGGTTTTATATCAGCCCCAGCATTTT
CDR3aa: CASSLDRVLYQPQHF

j_gene: TRBJ2-3
abundance: -
v_gene: TRBV2
d_gene: TRBD2
CDR3nt: TGTGCCAGCGGACACGGGACTAGCGGGAGAGATACGCAGTATTTT
CDR3aa: CASGHGTSGRDTQYF